This TCR beta chain originates from a study of OX40 agonist ivuxolimab in advanced cancers. Study background: Dose-escalation patients' cancers were hepatocellular carcinoma, melanoma, renal cell or head and neck cancer.

Using immunoSEQ multiplex PCR, the repertoire was profiled, and TCRdb retains in-frame clones only, with some absent. The repertoire holds roughly 79,000 clones, with more than 80% as singletons. V gave up 8 bases and J gave up 2 bases, with 16 bases separating them. Germline values: CDR1 SGHTA, CDR2 FQGNSA. CDR3 length equals 16 residues. The receptor's source is an adult with an advanced solid tumor such as melanoma, head and neck, liver or kidney cancer. The chain carries TRBV7-2 and TRBJ2-6; tentatively, D is TRBD1 (6 bases). The sample was CD4+ or CD8+ T cells sorted from blood, taken in a trial of the OX40 agonist ivuxolimab. The DNA of the CDR3 is TGTGCCAGCGGAGGAAGGGGACAAACTGGGGCCAACGTCCTGACTTTC. Protein: CASGGRGQTGANVLTF.